The rows below give T cell receptor beta chains drawn from one sample of a study of cytotoxic CD8 clonotypes in ibrutinib-treated CLL. Some clones are missing from TCRdb's copy, which holds only in-frame ones; the method was immunoSEQ multiplex PCR. The sample includes roughly 300,000 clones, 65% to 85% of them seen just once. Sequenced material: PBMCs, taken at disease progression, from a patient treated with ibrutinib. These receptors all come from a human donor with chronic lymphocytic leukemia. Each CDR3 is given with its conserved first and last residue. The order of the fields is D gene, clone size, V gene, J gene, CDR3 protein, CDR3 DNA. A D gene is named only where the DNA matches it firmly. Expanded clones get a size class; other rows say once, few or many, or leave the size out.

d_call: .; clone_size: once; v_call: TRBV5-1; j_call: TRBJ2-7; cdr3_aa: CASSLEDGSYEQYF; cdr3_nt: TGCGCCAGCAGCTTGGAGGACGGTTCCTACGAGCAGTACTTC
d_call: .; clone_size: .; v_call: TRBV27; j_call: TRBJ2-1; cdr3_aa: CASSLMGRMRQFF; cdr3_nt: TGTGCCAGCAGTTTAATGGGCAGAATGCGGCAGTTCTTC
d_call: .; clone_size: .; v_call: TRBV28; j_call: TRBJ2-7; cdr3_aa: CASSLGGLGAYEQYF; cdr3_nt: TGTGCCAGCAGTTTAGGGGGGCTAGGGGCCTACGAGCAGTACTTC
d_call: .; clone_size: .; v_call: TRBV29-1; j_call: TRBJ2-7; cdr3_aa: CSVAGLLSYEQYF; cdr3_nt: TGCAGCGTCGCGGGACTCCTCTCCTACGAGCAGTACTTC
d_call: .; clone_size: .; v_call: TRBV6-5; j_call: TRBJ2-2; cdr3_aa: CASTSVGGGTGELFF; cdr3_nt: TGTGCCAGCACCTCTGTCGGGGGAGGAACCGGGGAGCTGTTTTTT
d_call: .; clone_size: once; v_call: TRBV5-1; j_call: TRBJ2-1; cdr3_aa: CASSQVSYNEQFF; cdr3_nt: TGCGCCAGCAGCCAGGTTTCCTACAATGAGCAGTTCTTC
d_call: .; clone_size: once; v_call: TRBV14; j_call: TRBJ1-2; cdr3_aa: CASSQARYYGYTF; cdr3_nt: TGTGCCAGCAGCCAAGCGAGGTACTATGGCTACACCTTC
d_call: .; clone_size: few; v_call: TRBV7-8; j_call: TRBJ2-3; cdr3_aa: CASSWAEAGHISTDTQYF; cdr3_nt: TGTGCCAGCAGCTGGGCCGAGGCGGGGCATATCAGCACAGATACGCAGTATTTT
d_call: .; clone_size: few; v_call: TRBV7-8; j_call: TRBJ1-1; cdr3_aa: CASSLGGLNTEAFF; cdr3_nt: TGTGCCAGCAGCTTAGGCGGACTGAACACTGAAGCTTTCTTT
d_call: .; clone_size: .; v_call: TRBV6-5; j_call: TRBJ2-2; cdr3_aa: CASSYQGSTGELFF; cdr3_nt: TGTGCCAGCAGTTACCAGGGGTCGACCGGGGAGCTGTTTTTT
d_call: .; clone_size: .; v_call: TRBV11-2; j_call: TRBJ1-2; cdr3_aa: CASSLEIRWGYTF; cdr3_nt: TGTGCCAGCAGCTTAGAAATCAGGTGGGGCTACACCTTC
d_call: .; clone_size: .; v_call: TRBV7-3; j_call: TRBJ2-2; cdr3_aa: CASSLTGVSGELFF; cdr3_nt: TGTGCCAGCAGCTTAACAGGGGTTTCCGGGGAGCTGTTTTTT
d_call: .; clone_size: .; v_call: TRBV10-3; j_call: TRBJ2-2; cdr3_aa: CAISEDPTGELFF; cdr3_nt: TGTGCCATCAGTGAGGACCCCACCGGGGAGCTGTTTTTT
d_call: .; clone_size: .; v_call: TRBV27; j_call: TRBJ2-5; cdr3_aa: CASKPLGGYQETQYF; cdr3_nt: TGTGCCAGCAAACCCCTGGGGGGCTATCAAGAGACCCAGTACTTC